Below, one TCR beta chain is given with its context. The source of the sample is a study of T cells expressing NK-cell markers. A 5'RACE template switching approach incorporating UMIs was used to make TCR beta cDNA. Each CDR3 protein gets one entry in TCRdb, which reprocessed the 5' RACE reads and gives no DNA. Reported are about 150,000 distinct CDR3 sequences; the ten largest clones contain more than 35%. This CDR3 contains 14 residues. Looked up from germline, CDR1 is ENHRY and CDR2 is SYGVKD. This rearrangement joins TRBV10-3 to TRBJ2-1; TCRdb gives TRBD2 as the D gene, but with no DNA this cannot be confirmed. The receptor comes from a woman between 50 and 59 years old in good health. The sample taken for sequencing was blood T cells: a sorted CD56 or NKG2C T cell subset, CD4+ or CD8+ T cells, or bulk PBMC T cells (not recorded which). The CDR3 sequence is CAIFGGEASHEQFF.